The 7 T cell receptor beta chains listed next were all sequenced from one sample in a study of blood T cell repertoires in COVID-19. Sequencing used immunoSEQ multiplex PCR; TCRdb keeps in-frame clones, though not all of them. The data contain about 75,000 clones, roughly 86% of them seen just once; the ten biggest clones take up roughly 6.8%. Specimen: peripheral blood. The receptor set was obtained from a woman aged 50 to 60 with acute or convalescent COVID-19.

The chain links TRBV28 to TRBJ2-7; 11 nucleotides match TRBD2. The ends lost 4 bases at V and 0 bases at J; junction bases unmatched: 8. Germline values: CDR1 MDHEN, CDR2 SYDVKM. The CDR3 sequence is 17 residues long. The CDR3 here is CASSSRDSGRVSYEQYF. CDR3 coding DNA: TGTGCCAGCAGTTCCCGGGATAGCGGGAGGGTCTCCTACGAGCAGTACTTC.

The chain links TRBV9 to TRBJ2-1; 13 positions match TRBD2. Germline V gives CDR1 SGDLS, CDR2 YYNGEE. V trimming: 0 bases; J trimming: 0 bases; junction bases outside the gene matches: 6. The CDR3 extends over 19 amino acids. CDR3 region: CASSVGQGLAGPSYNEQFF. In nucleotides, the CDR3 is TGTGCCAGCAGCGTAGGGCAGGGACTAGCGGGGCCCTCCTACAATGAGCAGTTCTTC.

The J gene is TRBJ2-3, the V gene TRBV2; possibly TRBD1 for D (5 bases). Germline values: CDR1 SNHLY, CDR2 FYNNEI. The CDR3 contains 15 residues. V was cut by 7 bases and J by 6 bases, with 20 bases left in between. DNA of the CDR3: TGTGCCAGCATGAGGACAAAACTAACATCCGATACGCAGTATTTT. It specifies CASMRTKLTSDTQYF.

V usage is TRBV19 and J usage is TRBJ2-2; 7 bases agree with TRBD2. Germline loops: CDR1 LNHDA, CDR2 SQIVND (reference sequence). This CDR3 has 14 amino acids. With 5 bases clipped from V and 2 bases from J, the junction kept 2 bases outside the gene matches. The CDR3: CASSWTRNTGELFF. Here the CDR3 DNA reads TGTGCCAGTAGTTGGACTAGAAACACCGGGGAGCTGTTTTTT. The full variable domain, in which reference TRBV19 and TRBJ2-2 provide the parts outside the CDR3, is DGGITQSPKYLFRKEGQNVTLSCEQNLNHDAMYWYRQDPGQGLRLIYYSQIVNDFQKGDIAEGYSVSREKKESFPLTVTSAQKNPTAFYLCASSWTRNTGELFFGEGSRLTVL.

This clone appeared once. The V and J genes are TRBV7-8 and TRBJ2-3, with TRBD2 identical over 12 bases. CDR3 length equals 16 residues. CDR1 is SGHVS and CDR2 is FQNEAQ in the germline V gene. The V gene end was trimmed by 1 base and the J gene end by 1 base; junction bases not matched to a gene: 0. The CDR3 DNA sequence: TGTGCCAGCAGCTTAGGACTAGCGGGGGGCACAGATACGCAGTATTTT. This encodes CASSLGLAGGTDTQYF.

The V call is TRBV19, the J call TRBJ1-2; D is undetermined. Trimming removed 3 bases at V and 2 bases at J, with 7 bases between. CDR3 length equals 13 residues. Germline CDR1 LNHDA, CDR2 SQIVND (reference sequence). CDR3 region: CASSISLNYGYTF. The CDR3, as DNA: TGTGCCAGTAGTATCAGTCTGAACTATGGCTACACCTTC.

This clone came up once. CDR3 nucleotide sequence: TGTGCCAGCTCCGACCACGAGGGCGGCATTCAGTACTTC. This gives the protein CASSDHEGGIQYF. The chain links TRBV18 to TRBJ2-4, with D maybe TRBD2 (5 bases). The CDR3 extends over 13 amino acids. The V and J ends lost 6 bases and 9 bases respectively, with 15 bases between them. Germline-derived CDR1 and CDR2 are KGHSH and LQKENI.